This TCR beta chain originates from a study of blood T cell repertoires in COVID-19. Study-wide background: PBMCs, B-cell-depleted T cells, or T cells were the source of the cDNA or gDNA that made up the material.

Under the authors' procedure: Using reference gene primer amplification, nucleated cell counts were estimated. The protocol was immunoSEQ multiplex PCR, while the TCRdb copy is restricted to in-frame clones and leaves out a portion. Clonal size and the V and J genes are those of that table, whereas D and trimming came from the DNA. This sample has around 72,000 clones; about nine tenths occur once, and the top ten carry 5% to 7.5%. This CDR3 spans 15 amino acids. Trimming removed 11 bases from V and 1 base from J, with 20 bases in between. Germline lookup yields CDR1 SEHNR and CDR2 FQNEAQ (reference sequence).

The V and J genes are TRBV7-9 and TRBJ1-2, with a weak D call TRBD1 (6 bases). This sequence was found in a woman aged 45-65 years with acute or convalescent COVID-19. The material sequenced was peripheral blood. The CDR3: CAGQNRGSSNYGYTF. For the CDR3, the DNA is TGTGCCGGACAGAATCGCGGCAGTAGTAACTATGGCTACACCTTC.